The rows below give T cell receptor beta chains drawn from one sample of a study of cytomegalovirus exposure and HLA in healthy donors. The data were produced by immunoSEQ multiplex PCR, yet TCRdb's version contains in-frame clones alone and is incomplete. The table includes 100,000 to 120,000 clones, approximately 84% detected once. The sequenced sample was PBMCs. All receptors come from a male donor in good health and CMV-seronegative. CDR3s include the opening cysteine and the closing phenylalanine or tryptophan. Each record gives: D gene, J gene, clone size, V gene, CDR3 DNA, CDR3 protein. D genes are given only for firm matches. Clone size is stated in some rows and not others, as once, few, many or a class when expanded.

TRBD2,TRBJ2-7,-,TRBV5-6,TGTGCCAGCAGGTTTGGTGAAGCGGGAATCGACGAGCAGTACTTC,CASRFGEAGIDEQYF
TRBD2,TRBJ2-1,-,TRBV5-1,TGCGCCAGCAGCTTGGGACTAGCGGGAGGTTGGGTTGAGCAGTTCTTC,CASSLGLAGGWVEQFF
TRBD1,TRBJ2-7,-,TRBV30,TGTGCCTGGAGTGTATCAGGGGGCTACGAGCAGTACTTC,CAWSVSGGYEQYF
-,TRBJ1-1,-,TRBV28,TGTGCCAGCAGCACACCCGAGGGGAACACTGAAGCTTTCTTT,CASSTPEGNTEAFF
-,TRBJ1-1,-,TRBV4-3,TGCGCCAGCAGTCCAGGGGCGACTAACACTGAAGCTTTCTTT,CASSPGATNTEAFF
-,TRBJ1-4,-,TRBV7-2,TGTGCCAGCAGCCCACAGGCAGGGTTGGAGCGAAAACTGTTTTTT,CASSPQAGLERKLFF
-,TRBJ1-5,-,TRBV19,TGTGCCAGTTCCAATTCAGGGGTAGGGCCCAATCAGCCCCAGCATTTT,CASSNSGVGPNQPQHF
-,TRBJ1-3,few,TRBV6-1,TGTGCCAGCAGATCACCAGGGATCTCTGGAAACACCATATATTTT,CASRSPGISGNTIYF
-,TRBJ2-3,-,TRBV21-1,TGTGCCAGCAGCGAAGGGGGGGTTGGCACAGATACGCAGTATTTT,CASSEGGVGTDTQYF
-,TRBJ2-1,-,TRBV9,TGTGCCAGCAGCGTAGAAGGGGTTAGATTGAATGAGCAGTTCTTC,CASSVEGVRLNEQFF
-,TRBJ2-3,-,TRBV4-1,TGCGCCAGCAGCCAAGATCGTCGGCGGGATACGCAGTATTTT,CASSQDRRRDTQYF
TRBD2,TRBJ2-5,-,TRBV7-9,TGTGCCAGCAGCTACGGGGGGGAGGGCCGGGAGACCCAGTACTTC,CASSYGGEGRETQYF
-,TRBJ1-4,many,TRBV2,TGTGCCAGCAGTGGCCAGGCAACTAATGAAAAACTGTTTTTT,CASSGQATNEKLFF
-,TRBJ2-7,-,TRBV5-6,TGTGCCAGCAGCCTAGGGATACAGGCGAGCTCCTACGAGCAGTACTTC,CASSLGIQASSYEQYF
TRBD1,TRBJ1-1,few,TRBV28,TGTGCCAGCAGTTACCCGATCGACCAGGGGGCGAGGCGAACTGAAGCTTTCTTT,CASSYPIDQGARRTEAFF
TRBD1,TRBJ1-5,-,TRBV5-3,TGTGCCAGAAGTTGGACAGGGCGGGAGAATCAGCCCCAGCATTTT,CARSWTGRENQPQHF
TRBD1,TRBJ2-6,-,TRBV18,TGTGCCAGCTCACCAGGACAGGGGAACTCTGGGGCCAACGTCCTGACTTTC,CASSPGQGNSGANVLTF
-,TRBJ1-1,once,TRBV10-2,TGCGCCAGCAGACAGGCGGACACTGAAGCTTTCTTT,CASRQADTEAFF
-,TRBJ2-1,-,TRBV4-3,TGCGCCAGCAGCCAAGGACAGTTGGACGAGCAGTTCTTC,CASSQGQLDEQFF
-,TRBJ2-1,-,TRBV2,TGTGCCAGCAACAGGGTCGCCGCTTCGGGTGAGCAGTTCTTC,CASNRVAASGEQFF
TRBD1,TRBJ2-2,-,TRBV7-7,TGTGCCAGCAGCCAGGACAGGTCGCTGTCCGGGGAGCTGTTTTTT,CASSQDRSLSGELFF
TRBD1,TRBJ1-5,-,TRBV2,TGTGCCAGCAGTGAATGGACAGGGGAACAGCCCCAGCATTTT,CASSEWTGEQPQHF
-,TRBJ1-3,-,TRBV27,TGTGCCAGCAGTTTAAGGGGTCTGGGCCACACCATATATTTT,CASSLRGLGHTIYF
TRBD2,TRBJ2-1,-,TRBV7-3,TGTGCCAGCAGCTTAGGCCCTAGCGGGAGCAATGAGCAGTTCTTC,CASSLGPSGSNEQFF
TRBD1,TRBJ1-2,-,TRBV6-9,TGTGCCAGCAGTTACCTGTGGGACAGGTCTAACTATGGCTACACCTTC,CASSYLWDRSNYGYTF
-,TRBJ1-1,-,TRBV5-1,TGCGCCAGCAGCTTGATCCAGGGTAGTCGGAACACTGAAGCTTTCTTT,CASSLIQGSRNTEAFF
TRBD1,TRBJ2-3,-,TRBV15,TGTGCCACCAGCAGAGAGGTCAGCGGTAAGGGACAGGGGTTGCCAGATACGCAGTATTTT,CATSREVSGKGQGLPDTQYF
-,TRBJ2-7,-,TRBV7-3,TGTGCCAGCAGCCCCAATAGATACGAGCAGTACTTC,CASSPNRYEQYF
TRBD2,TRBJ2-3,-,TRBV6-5,TGTGCCAGCAGTCTAGCGGGAGGGGTGGGAGATACGCAGTATTTT,CASSLAGGVGDTQYF
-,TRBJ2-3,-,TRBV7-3,TGTGCCAGCAGCTTAGGGGCTCCTAGCACAGATACGCAGTATTTT,CASSLGAPSTDTQYF
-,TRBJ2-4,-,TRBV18,TGTGCCAGCTCACGCGACGGAGCTTTAGCCAAAAACATTCAGTACTTC,CASSRDGALAKNIQYF
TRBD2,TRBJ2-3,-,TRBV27,TGTGCCAGCAGTGTACCCGGGACTAGCGCCGCTAGCACAGATACGCAGTATTTT,CASSVPGTSAASTDTQYF
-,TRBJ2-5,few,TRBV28,TGTGCCAGCAGTTTAGGGGGGCAAGAGACCCAGTACTTC,CASSLGGQETQYF
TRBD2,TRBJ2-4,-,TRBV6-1,TGTGCCAGCGGAGGGAGGGACGTAAGCTTC,CASGGRDVSF
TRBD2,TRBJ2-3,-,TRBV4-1,TGCGCCAGCAGCCAACAGACTAGCGGGAGGGGGGATACGCAGTATTTT,CASSQQTSGRGDTQYF
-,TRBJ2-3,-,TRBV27,TGTGCCAGCAGTTTTATACTTAACACAGATACGCAGTATTTT,CASSFILNTDTQYF
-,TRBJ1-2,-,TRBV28,TGTGCCAGCAGTTTAAGGGGCTATGGCTACACCTTC,CASSLRGYGYTF
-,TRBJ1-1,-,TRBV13,TGTGCCAGCAGCTTACGGCCAACAGGGAGGGGCACTGAAGCTTTCTTT,CASSLRPTGRGTEAFF
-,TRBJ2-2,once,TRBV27,TGTGCCACCTACGCAGGGACTTACACCGGGGAGCTGTTTTTT,CATYAGTYTGELFF
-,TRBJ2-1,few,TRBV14,TGTGCCAGCAGCCTTGGGCGCTATGAGCAGTTCTTC,CASSLGRYEQFF
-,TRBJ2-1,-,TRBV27,TGTGCCAGCAGTTTGTTAGCTGGTTCCTACAATGAGCAGTTCTTC,CASSLLAGSYNEQFF
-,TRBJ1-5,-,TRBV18,TGTGCCAGCTCACCACGGGGGGCGGGAGGCAATCAGCCCCAGCATTTT,CASSPRGAGGNQPQHF
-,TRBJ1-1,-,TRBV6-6,TGTGCCAGCAGCCCAGGGGTCACTGAAGCTTTCTTT,CASSPGVTEAFF
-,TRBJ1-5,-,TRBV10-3,TGTGCCATCAGTGAGGACGGGGATCAGCCCCAGCATTTT,CAISEDGDQPQHF
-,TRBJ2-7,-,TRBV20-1,TGCAGTGCTTTTCTAGCCTACGAGCAGTACTTC,CSAFLAYEQYF
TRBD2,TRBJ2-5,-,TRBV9,TGTGCCAGCAGCCCCACTAGCGGGAGGTCCCCCAGGGAGACCCAGTACTTC,CASSPTSGRSPRETQYF
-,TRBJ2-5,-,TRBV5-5,TGTGCCAGCAGCTGGCCCTGGCGGGCCGAAGAGACCCAGTACTTC,CASSWPWRAEETQYF
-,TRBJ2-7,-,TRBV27,TGTGCCAGCAGTGCCGCGGCCCTCCGCTACGAGCAGTACTTC,CASSAAALRYEQYF
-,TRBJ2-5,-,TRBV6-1,TGTGCCAGCAGTGAAGTGGCAGATGAGACCCAGTACTTC,CASSEVADETQYF
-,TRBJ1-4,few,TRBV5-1,TGCGCCAGCAGCATCTCAGGGTTGAGGAACGAAAAACTGTTTTTT,CASSISGLRNEKLFF
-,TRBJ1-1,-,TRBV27,TGTGCCAGCAGTTCATCCCCTGCCGGAGGGTGGGGGAACACTGAAGCTTTCTTT,CASSSSPAGGWGNTEAFF
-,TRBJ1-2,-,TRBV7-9,TGTGCCAGCAGCTTGAACCATGGGGCTGGCTACACCTTC,CASSLNHGAGYTF
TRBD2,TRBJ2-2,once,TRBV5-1,TGCGCCAGCCGCTCTACGTCTAGCGGGAGGGCCGTCGGGGAGCTGTTTTTT,CASRSTSSGRAVGELFF
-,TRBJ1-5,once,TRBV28,TGTGCCATCGGAGGATATAGCAATCAGCCCCAGCATTTT,CAIGGYSNQPQHF
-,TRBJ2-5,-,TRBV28,TGTGCCAGCAGTTCGGGAATGTACCAAGAGACCCAGTACTTC,CASSSGMYQETQYF